This T cell receptor (beta chain) emerged from a study of T cell changes during pregnancy in multiple sclerosis. The CDR3 covers 16 residues. V was clipped by 4 bases and J by 2 bases, with 17 bases between them. This table comes from immunoSEQ multiplex PCR, and its TCRdb copy is limited to in-frame clones, with some not included. The repertoire holds fewer than 70,000 clones, more than 75% seen once, with approximately 5% in the top ten. This clone was detected only once. The receptor was derived from a human donor whose cells served as feeder cells for cultures in a pregnancy study. V usage is TRBV23-1 and J usage is TRBJ1-2; D is uncertain. TRBV23-1 is an open reading frame, and its role is uncertain. Sequencing was performed on peripheral blood from another person, used as feeder cells. The CDR3 DNA reads as TGCGCCAGCAGTCCAGGCTCCTCCGTACAGAACTATGGCTACACCTTC. Encoded protein: CASSPGSSVQNYGYTF.